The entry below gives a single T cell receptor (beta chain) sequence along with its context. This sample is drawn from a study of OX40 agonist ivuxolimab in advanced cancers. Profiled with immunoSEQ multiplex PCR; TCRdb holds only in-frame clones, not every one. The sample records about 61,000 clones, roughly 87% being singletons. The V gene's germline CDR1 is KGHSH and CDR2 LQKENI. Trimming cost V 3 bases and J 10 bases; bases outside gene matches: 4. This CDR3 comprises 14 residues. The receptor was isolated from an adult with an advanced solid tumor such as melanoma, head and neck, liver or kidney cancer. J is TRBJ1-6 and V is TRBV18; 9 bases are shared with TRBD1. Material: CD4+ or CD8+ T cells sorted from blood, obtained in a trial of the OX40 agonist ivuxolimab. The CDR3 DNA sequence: TGTGCCAGCTCACCGGGACAGGGTGGGTCACCCCTCCACTTT. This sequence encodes CASSPGQGGSPLHF.